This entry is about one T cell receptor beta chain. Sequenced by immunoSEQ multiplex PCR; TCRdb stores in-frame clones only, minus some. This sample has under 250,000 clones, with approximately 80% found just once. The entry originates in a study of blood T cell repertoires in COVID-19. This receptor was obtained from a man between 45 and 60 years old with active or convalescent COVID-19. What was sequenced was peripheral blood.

This CDR3 is CASSSDSDYNSPLHF. The DNA for the CDR3 is TGTGCCAGCAGTTCGGACAGCGACTATAATTCACCCCTCCACTTT. The chain employs TRBV6-2 or TRBV6-3 and TRBJ1-6; possibly TRBD1 for D (6 bases). V lost 4 bases and J 3 bases, leaving 10 bases between the germline ends. Germline V lookup: CDR1 MNHEY, CDR2 SVGEGT. The CDR3 contains 15 residues.